The 21 T cell receptor beta chains given below trace back to one sample, sequenced in a study of early T cells in non-severe SARS-CoV-2 infection. Each CDR3 protein is one row after TCRdb ran MiXCR on the 5' RACE reads. The table records over 25,000 distinct CDR3 sequences, around 7% of them present only once. Material: whole blood. These receptors originate from an adult who was a healthcare worker with PCR-confirmed SARS-CoV-2 infection or an uninfected control (not recorded which).

This clonotype was counted many times. This sequence joins TRBV7-6 and TRBJ2-5, with 8 bases that match TRBD1. There are 17 residues in the CDR3. CDR1 and CDR2 from the germline V gene are SGHVS and FNYEAQ. The junction had 8 bases not matched to a gene; V was cut back by 2 bases and J by 0 bases. CDR3 loop: CASSLTGQGGYQETQYF. The DNA for the CDR3 is TGTGCCAGCAGCTTAACAGGACAGGGAGGATACCAAGAGACCCAGTACTTC.

The chain carries TRBV27 and TRBJ2-7; possibly TRBD2 for D (6 bases). Germline V gene lookup returns CDR1 MNHEY and CDR2 SMNVEV (reference sequence). CDR3 length: 15 amino acids. V was clipped by 2 bases and J by 3 bases, with 14 bases between them. CDR3 bases: TGTGCCAGCAGTTTAGGGGCGGGATGGGGCTACGAGCAGTACTTC. Amino acid sequence: CASSLGAGWGYEQYF.

The chain carries TRBV4-2 and TRBJ1-2, with 7 bases identical to TRBD1. Germline CDR1 LGHNA, CDR2 YNFKEQ. Trimming cost V 3 bases and J 6 bases; bases outside gene matches: 10. CDR3 length equals 15 residues. The CDR3 sequence is CASSQIGRQGHGYTF. The CDR3 coding sequence is TGTGCCAGCAGCCAGATTGGGAGACAGGGCCATGGCTACACCTTC.

The table lists this clonotype with many counts. The V gene is TRBV6-5, the J gene TRBJ1-4, with TRBD1 as a possible D gene (6 bases). Germline values: CDR1 MNHEY, CDR2 SVGAGI. There are 15 residues in the CDR3. Trimming took off 6 bases at V and 2 bases at J, with 13 bases between the two ends. The CDR3 nucleotides read TGTGCCAGCAGAGAGGGGGGGAGGACTAATGAAAAACTGTTTTTT. It specifies CASREGGRTNEKLFF.

This clonotype was observed at least ten times. The V and J genes are TRBV2 and TRBJ2-1, with D maybe TRBD2 (5 bases). The CDR3 totals 13 residues. Germline-derived CDR1 and CDR2 are SNHLY and FYNNEI. V shed 6 bases and J shed 11 bases, with 17 bases lying between them. CDR3 DNA sequence: TGTGCCAGCAGCCCCCGGTCGAGGGAGAAGCAGTTCTTC. Translated, it gives CASSPRSREKQFF.

This clonotype occurred many times. The chain combines TRBV11-2 with TRBJ1-2, with D perhaps matching TRBD1 (5 bases). Deletions cut 7 bases from V and 4 bases from J, with 19 bases between. The CDR3 sequence is 15 residues long. Per germline, CDR1 SGHAT and CDR2 FQNNGV. CDR3 sequence reads: CASTLGSGRGYGYTF. CDR3 DNA sequence: TGTGCCAGCACCCTGGGGTCTGGAAGGGGCTATGGCTACACCTTC.

The V and J genes are TRBV20-1 and TRBJ2-7; D is ambiguous. In germline, CDR1 is DFQATT, CDR2 SNEGSKA (reference sequence). V dropped 0 bases and J dropped 7 bases, with 7 bases sitting between them. The CDR3 contains 11 residues. In DNA, the CDR3 is TGCAGTGCTAGAGATCCGGAAGAGCAGTACTTC. Protein product: CSARDPEEQYF.

V gene TRBV6-1 combines with J gene TRBJ2-5; 8 bases are a match to TRBD2. The CDR3 covers 14 residues. Per germline, CDR1 MNHNS and CDR2 SASEGT. V lost 5 bases to trimming and J lost 5 bases; unmatched junction nucleotides: 7. This CDR3 is CASSSWTSRETQYF. The CDR3 nucleotides read TGTGCCAGCAGTTCCTGGACTAGCAGGGAGACCCAGTACTTC.

This clonotype was detected many times. J is TRBJ2-7 and V is TRBV9, with 8 nucleotides matching TRBD1. V shed 0 bases and J 7 bases; nucleotides not matched to a gene: 9. From germline, CDR1 is SGDLS and CDR2 YYNGEE. CDR3 length equals 15 residues. CDR3 sequence reads: CASSVDARGQGEQYF. CDR3 coding DNA: TGTGCCAGCAGCGTAGATGCCAGGGGGCAAGGAGAGCAGTACTTC. Looking up the rest from reference TRBV9 and TRBJ2-7 gives the full variable domain: DSGVTQTPKHLITATGQRVTLRCSPRSGDLSVYWYQQSLDQGLQFLIQYYNGEERAKGNILERFSAQQFPDLHSELNLSSLELGDSALYFCASSVDARGQGEQYFGPGTRLTVT.

The gene calls are TRBV7-3 and TRBJ1-1; D possibly corresponds to TRBD1 (6 bases). Germline CDR1 and CDR2: SGHTA and FQGTGA. The germline V and J ends were trimmed by 5 bases and 1 base, with 14 bases remaining between them. This CDR3 has 15 residues. CDR3 nucleotides: TGTGCCAGCAGCCCTACGACAGGTTCGAACACTGAAGCTTTCTTT. Translated: CASSPTTGSNTEAFF.

This clonotype was seen many times. V gene TRBV20-1 combines with J gene TRBJ2-6, with D tentatively TRBD2 (6 bases). V was trimmed by 6 bases and J by 2 bases, leaving 8 bases between them. This CDR3 is built from 13 residues. Germline V gives CDR1 DFQATT, CDR2 SNEGSKA (reference sequence). The CDR3 coding sequence is TGCAGTGCAGAGCGGGCTGGGGCCAACGTCCTGACTTTC. It is translated as CSAERAGANVLTF.

This clonotype was recorded at least ten times. The chain has TRBV28 and TRBJ2-7; 11 bases are a match to TRBD2. CDR1 MDHEN and CDR2 SYDVKM come from the germline V gene. After removal of 5 bases from V and 2 bases from J, the junction contained 5 bases not matched to a gene. CDR3 length equals 15 residues. CDR3 nucleotide sequence: TGTGCCAGCAGTCTGGGGACTAGCGGAACCTACGAGCAGTACTTC. Protein sequence: CASSLGTSGTYEQYF.

The V gene is TRBV6-1, the J gene TRBJ1-2; no reliable D call. CDR1 is MNHNS, CDR2 SASEGT, per germline. There are 13 residues in the CDR3. The ends were cut back, 6 bases at V and 1 base at J, with 9 bases in the middle. The CDR3 bases are TGTGCCAGCAGGGAACAGCATAACTATGGCTACACCTTC. This translates into CASREQHNYGYTF.

The chain employs TRBV6-1 and TRBJ2-5; maybe TRBD2 (6 bases). CDR3 length equals 15 residues. V shed 2 bases and J shed 1 base, with 11 bases lying between them. Germline CDR1 reads MNHNS; CDR2 reads SASEGT. CDR3 bases: TGTGCCAGCAGTGAACGGTCTAGCGCCCAAGAGACCCAGTACTTC. Translation gives CASSERSSAQETQYF.

This clonotype was recorded at least ten times. The chain links TRBV29-1 to TRBJ2-7, with 13 bases identical to TRBD2. J lost 0 bases, V lost 4 bases, and 6 bases had no gene match. The CDR3 is made up of 16 amino acids. Per germline, CDR1 SQVTM and CDR2 ANQGSEA. As DNA, the CDR3 is TGCAGCGTTGCATTACTAGCGGGAGGGACCTCCTACGAGCAGTACTTC. This codes for CSVALLAGGTSYEQYF.

This clonotype was picked up many times. This chain links TRBV20-1 with TRBJ1-2; D uncertain. This CDR3 is built from 13 residues. Germline-derived CDR1 and CDR2 are DFQATT and SNEGSKA (reference sequence). Between the trimmed V and J ends, which lost 4 bases and 0 bases, there was a span of 9 bases. CDR3 in amino acids: CSAMGQTNYGYTF. CDR3 coding DNA: TGCAGTGCTATGGGTCAGACTAACTATGGCTACACCTTC.

This clonotype was detected ten times or more. This chain joins TRBV20-1 and TRBJ2-1, with D tentatively TRBD1 (6 bases). V shed 3 bases and J shed 2 bases, with 14 bases lying between them. The germline gives CDR1 DFQATT, CDR2 SNEGSKA (reference sequence). This CDR3 region has 15 residues. The CDR3 region has the DNA TGCAGTGCTAGTCAGGGGAGAGGAACCTACAATGAGCAGTTCTTC. Its translation is CSASQGRGTYNEQFF.

The V call is TRBV7-3, the J call TRBJ2-5, with 11 bases identical to TRBD1. This CDR3 spans 15 amino acids. Losses at the gene ends were 5 bases for V and 5 bases for J; bases not matched to a gene: 7. The germline gives CDR1 SGHTA, CDR2 FQGTGA. CDR3 residues: CASSLGTGGAETQYF. The CDR3, as DNA: TGTGCCAGCAGCCTAGGGACAGGGGGGGCGGAGACCCAGTACTTC. Complete variable domain (other parts from reference TRBV7-3 and TRBJ2-5): GAGVSQTPSNKVTEKGKYVELRCDPISGHTALYWYRQSLGQGPEFLIYFQGTGAADDSGLPNDRFFAVRPEGSVSTLKIQRTERGDSAVYLCASSLGTGGAETQYFGPGTRLLVL.

This clonotype was seen a handful of times. The rearrangement joins TRBV29-1 to TRBJ2-2, with D possibly matching TRBD2 (6 bases). This CDR3 is built from 15 residues. With 4 bases removed from V and 0 bases from J, the gap between germline ends came to 12 bases. Germline-derived CDR1 and CDR2 are SQVTM and ANQGSEA. The CDR3 loop reads CSVAHAGPNTGELFF. The CDR3 region has the DNA TGCAGCGTTGCCCACGCGGGGCCGAACACCGGGGAGCTGTTTTTT.

This chain connects TRBV9 to TRBJ2-2; D is unresolved. Germline-derived CDR1 and CDR2 are SGDLS and YYNGEE. The CDR3 extends over 13 amino acids. Trimming took off 4 bases at V and 4 bases at J, with 8 bases between the two ends. In DNA form, the CDR3 reads TGTGCCAGCAGCCCGCGGTCCACCGGGGAGCTGTTTTTT. This encodes CASSPRSTGELFF.

For the CDR3, the DNA is TGTGCCAGCAGCCAGCGGGAAAGGGAAAGAAGCTCTGGAAACACCATATATTTT. The encoded protein is CASSQRERERSSGNTIYF. The chain employs TRBV3-1 and TRBJ1-3; unclear D gene. The CDR3 contains 18 residues. Germline V gene sequence: CDR1 LGHDT, CDR2 YNNKEL (reference sequence). With 3 bases removed from V and 0 bases from J, the gap between germline ends came to 18 bases.